A selection of T cell receptor beta chains follows, all from one sample in a study of vaccination and CD4 T cells after COVID-19. No antigen is known for these receptors. TCRdb ran MiXCR on the PCR reads and lists one entry per CDR3 protein. The data contain approximately 10,000 distinct CDR3 sequences, approximately 51% of them singletons. Sequenced input: CD4+ T cells from blood, cultured in vitro. The receptor source for this set is a human donor in good health. Both conserved end residues are part of each CDR3. D genes are given only for firm matches. Size tells how often a clone was seen (once, few, many) or the class of an expanded clone, and some rows leave it out.

d_call	clone_size	v_call	j_call	cdr3_aa	cdr3_nt
.	.	TRBV20-1	TRBJ2-7	CSARVSGGPYEQYF	TGCAGTGCTAGAGTATCCGGGGGGCCTTACGAGCAGTACTTC
TRBD1	few	TRBV20-1	TRBJ1-6	CSAGTGGRPLHF	TGCAGTGCCGGGACAGGGGGTAGACCCCTCCACTTT
.	few	TRBV19	TRBJ1-1	CASSIPQTGGTEAFF	TGTGCCAGTAGTATCCCCCAGACCGGCGGAACTGAAGCTTTCTTT
.	.	TRBV2	TRBJ1-2	CASSGGKNYGYTF	TGTGCCAGCAGTGGGGGCAAGAACTATGGCTACACCTTC
TRBD1	.	TRBV20-1	TRBJ1-5	CSAWQGDGNQPQHF	TGCAGTGCTTGGCAGGGGGACGGCAATCAGCCCCAGCATTTT
TRBD2	.	TRBV6-1	TRBJ2-3	CASSTLASGTDTQYF	TGTGCCAGCAGTACCCTAGCTAGCGGAACAGATACGCAGTATTTT
.	.	TRBV6-1	TRBJ1-2	CASSEVLRANYGYTF	TGTGCCAGCAGTGAAGTACTGAGGGCTAACTATGGCTACACCTTC
TRBD1	.	TRBV27	TRBJ2-5	CASSLRGQRGLGETQYF	TGTGCCAGCAGTTTAAGGGGACAGAGGGGTCTTGGAGAGACCCAGTACTTC
TRBD1	.	TRBV15	TRBJ2-5	CATSRGPSGGLAQETQYF	TGTGCCACCAGCAGAGGACCTTCAGGGGGCCTCGCTCAAGAGACCCAGTACTTC
.	.	TRBV6-1	TRBJ2-1	CASSRLLPDYNEQFF	TGTGCCAGCAGCCGACTCCTACCGGACTACAATGAGCAGTTCTTC
.	once	TRBV2	TRBJ2-7	CASRLDGTSEQYF	TGTGCCAGCAGATTGGACGGGACCAGCGAGCAGTACTTC
TRBD1	few	TRBV18	TRBJ1-5	CASSPWGQGGNQPQHF	TGTGCCAGCTCACCGTGGGGACAGGGGGGCAATCAGCCCCAGCATTTT
TRBD1	.	TRBV5-6	TRBJ1-2	CASSTRQGTVRGYTF	TGTGCCAGCAGCACAAGACAGGGTACCGTGAGGGGCTACACCTTC
.	.	TRBV10-2	TRBJ1-2	CASSEDWVQRIGGYTF	TGCGCCAGCAGTGAAGATTGGGTGCAGCGAATAGGCGGCTACACCTTC
.	.	TRBV7-6	TRBJ1-1	CASSSQGNTEAFF	TGTGCCAGCAGTTCACAGGGGAACACTGAAGCTTTCTTT
TRBD1	few	TRBV15	TRBJ1-4	CATSDRTGGNEKLFF	TGTGCCACCAGCGATCGGACAGGGGGTAATGAAAAACTGTTTTTT
TRBD2	.	TRBV15	TRBJ2-4	CATSRDYKNIQYF	TGTGCCACCAGCCGGGACTACAAAAACATTCAGTACTTC
TRBD2	.	TRBV5-4	TRBJ2-7	CASGLAGGYEQYF	TGTGCCAGCGGACTAGCGGGAGGCTACGAGCAGTACTTC
.	.	TRBV2	TRBJ1-1	CASRQGSWVAFF	TGTGCCAGCAGACAGGGTTCATGGGTAGCTTTCTTT
.	few	TRBV25-1	TRBJ1-6	CASSEKAGRSPLHF	TGTGCCAGCAGTGAGAAGGCCGGGAGATCACCCCTCCACTTT
.	few	TRBV7-2	TRBJ1-6	CASSSGSSYNSPLHF	TGTGCCAGCAGCTCCGGGAGCTCCTATAATTCACCCCTCCACTTT
TRBD2	few	TRBV28	TRBJ2-5	CASSLGGLANLETQYF	TGTGCCAGCAGTTTGGGCGGACTAGCCAATCTGGAGACCCAGTACTTC
.	.	TRBV7-9	TRBJ1-1	CASSLKPVGAFF	TGTGCCAGCAGCTTAAAGCCTGTGGGGGCTTTCTTT
TRBD1	.	TRBV12-3/TRBV12-4	TRBJ2-5	CASRMAGGLQETQYF	TGTGCCAGCCGAATGGCAGGGGGCCTCCAAGAGACCCAGTACTTC
.	.	TRBV30	TRBJ1-1	CAWAGLGAAPGGTEAFF	TGTGCCTGGGCCGGGTTGGGGGCAGCGCCCGGGGGCACTGAAGCTTTCTTT
.	.	TRBV27	TRBJ2-2	CASTTFETIGGELFF	TGTGCCAGCACCACCTTCGAGACAATAGGGGGGGAGCTGTTTTTT
TRBD1	.	TRBV27	TRBJ2-7	CASSAGQGFQQYF	TGTGCCAGCAGTGCAGGACAGGGTTTCCAGCAGTACTTC
.	.	TRBV9	TRBJ1-1	CASSVLEGEAFF	TGTGCCAGCAGCGTTTTGGAGGGTGAAGCTTTCTTT
.	few	TRBV6-2/TRBV6-3	TRBJ1-5	CASSYSRGGMGNQPQHF	TGTGCCAGCAGTTACTCCCGGGGAGGGATGGGGAATCAGCCCCAGCATTTT
TRBD1	few	TRBV5-1	TRBJ1-2	CASSLDRGGYGYTF	TGCGCCAGCAGCTTGGACAGGGGTGGGTATGGCTACACCTTC
.	few	TRBV6-5	TRBJ2-7	CASSYKGPYPYEQYF	TGTGCCAGCAGTTACAAGGGGCCCTACCCCTACGAGCAGTACTTC
.	.	TRBV20-1	TRBJ1-2	CSASPQNYGYTF	TGCAGTGCTAGTCCACAGAACTATGGCTACACCTTC
.	.	TRBV7-2	TRBJ1-4	CASSSDRWDEKLFF	TGTGCCAGCAGCTCGGACAGATGGGATGAAAAACTGTTTTTT
TRBD1	.	TRBV6-1	TRBJ1-2	CASRIAGTANYGYTF	TGTGCCAGCAGAATAGCCGGGACAGCTAACTATGGCTACACCTTC
.	.	TRBV6-1	TRBJ2-6	CASSDSGLKTSGANVLTF	TGTGCCAGCAGTGACTCAGGCCTCAAAACCTCTGGGGCCAACGTCCTGACTTTC
.	.	TRBV25-1	TRBJ1-1	CASSEFGGRSRNTEAFF	TGTGCCAGCAGTGAATTTGGAGGACGGTCTAGGAACACTGAAGCTTTCTTT
TRBD1	few	TRBV6-1	TRBJ1-1	CASSRQGVTEAFF	TGTGCCAGCAGTCGTCAGGGGGTCACTGAAGCTTTCTTT
.	.	TRBV20-1	TRBJ2-2	CSAMGHLPNTGELFF	TGCAGTGCCATGGGACACCTACCAAACACCGGGGAGCTGTTTTTT
.	.	TRBV28	TRBJ2-3	CASRLVPAENTDTQYF	TGTGCCAGCAGACTTGTGCCCGCAGAGAACACAGATACGCAGTATTTT
.	.	TRBV20-1	TRBJ1-6	CSARWSYNSPLHF	TGCAGTGCTAGATGGAGTTATAATTCACCCCTCCACTTT
.	.	TRBV6-1	TRBJ2-5	CASRSQETQYF	TGTGCCAGCAGGTCACAAGAGACCCAGTACTTC
.	.	TRBV5-1	TRBJ2-5	CASSFGRGGETQYF	TGCGCCAGCAGCTTCGGCCGAGGAGGGGAGACCCAGTACTTC
TRBD1	.	TRBV20-1	TRBJ1-2	CSAIQGRHGYTF	TGCAGTGCTATACAGGGGCGCCATGGCTACACCTTC
.	.	TRBV30	TRBJ2-5	CAWSWQGETQYF	TGTGCCTGGAGTTGGCAGGGAGAGACCCAGTACTTC
.	few	TRBV19	TRBJ2-3	CASSIGASQYLYF	TGTGCCAGTAGTATAGGGGCTAGTCAGTACCTGTATTTT
.	.	TRBV4-1	TRBJ2-5	CASSQRPGLQETQYF	TGCGCCAGCAGCCAACGACCGGGACTTCAAGAGACCCAGTACTTC
.	few	TRBV27	TRBJ1-5	CASSQRDGNQPQHF	TGTGCCAGCAGCCAGAGGGACGGCAATCAGCCCCAGCATTTT
.	.	TRBV11-2	TRBJ2-7	CASSSLSRQGQYEQYF	TGTGCCAGCAGCTCCCTGAGTAGGCAGGGTCAATACGAGCAGTACTTC
TRBD1	.	TRBV20-1	TRBJ2-7	CSAHHPGGQGFDEQYF	TGCAGTGCCCACCACCCCGGAGGACAGGGATTCGACGAGCAGTACTTC
.	.	TRBV2	TRBJ2-1	CASSDENNEQFF	TGTGCCAGCAGCGACGAGAACAATGAGCAGTTCTTC